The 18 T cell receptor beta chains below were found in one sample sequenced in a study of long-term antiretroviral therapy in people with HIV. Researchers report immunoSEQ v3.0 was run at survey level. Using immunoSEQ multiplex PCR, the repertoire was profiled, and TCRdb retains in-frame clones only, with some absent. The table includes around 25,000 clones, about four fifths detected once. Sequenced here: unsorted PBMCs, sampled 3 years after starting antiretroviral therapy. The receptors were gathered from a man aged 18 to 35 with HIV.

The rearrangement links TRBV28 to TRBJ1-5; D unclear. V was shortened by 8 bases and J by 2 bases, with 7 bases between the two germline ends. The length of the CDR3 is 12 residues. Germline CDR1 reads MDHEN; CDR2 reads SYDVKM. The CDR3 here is CASGPRNQPQHF. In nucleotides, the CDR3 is TGTGCCAGCGGCCCTCGCAATCAGCCCCAGCATTTT.

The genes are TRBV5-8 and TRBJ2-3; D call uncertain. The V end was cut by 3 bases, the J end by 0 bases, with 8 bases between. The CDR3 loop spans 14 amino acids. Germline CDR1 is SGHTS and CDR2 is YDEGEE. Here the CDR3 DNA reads TGTGCCAGCAGCTCTAGGACGAGCACAGATACGCAGTATTTT. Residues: CASSSRTSTDTQYF.

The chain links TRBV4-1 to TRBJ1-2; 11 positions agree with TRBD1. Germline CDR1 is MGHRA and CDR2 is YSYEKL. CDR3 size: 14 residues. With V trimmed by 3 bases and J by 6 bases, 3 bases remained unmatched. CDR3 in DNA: TGCGCCAGCAGCCAGGGGACAGGGGGACATGGCTACACCTTC. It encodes CASSQGTGGHGYTF.

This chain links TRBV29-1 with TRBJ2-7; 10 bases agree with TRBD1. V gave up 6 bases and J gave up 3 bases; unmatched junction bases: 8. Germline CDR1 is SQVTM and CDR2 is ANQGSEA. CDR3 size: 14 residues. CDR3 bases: TGCAGCGTCGAACTAGGGACAGGGGACTACGAGCAGTACTTC. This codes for CSVELGTGDYEQYF.

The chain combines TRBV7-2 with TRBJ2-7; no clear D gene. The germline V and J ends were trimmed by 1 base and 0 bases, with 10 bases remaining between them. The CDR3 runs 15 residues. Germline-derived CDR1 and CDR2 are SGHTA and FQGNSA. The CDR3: CASSLVPSGSYEQYV. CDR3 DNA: TGTGCCAGCAGCTTAGTCCCGTCCGGCTCCTACGAGCAGTACGTC.

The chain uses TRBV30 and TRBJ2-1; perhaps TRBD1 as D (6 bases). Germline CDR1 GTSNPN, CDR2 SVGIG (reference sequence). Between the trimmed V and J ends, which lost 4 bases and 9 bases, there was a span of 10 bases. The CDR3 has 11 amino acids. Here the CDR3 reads CAWNRVGEQFF. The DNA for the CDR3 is TGTGCCTGGAACAGGGTTGGTGAGCAGTTCTTC.

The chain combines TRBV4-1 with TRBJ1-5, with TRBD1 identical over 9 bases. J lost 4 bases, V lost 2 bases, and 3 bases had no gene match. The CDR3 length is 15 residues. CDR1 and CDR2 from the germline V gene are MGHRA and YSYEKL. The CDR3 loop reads CASSQNGQGNQPQHF. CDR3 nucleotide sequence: TGCGCCAGCAGCCAAAATGGACAGGGGAATCAGCCCCAGCATTTT.

CDR3: CASSGRFYGYTF. Here the CDR3 DNA reads TGTGCCAGCAGTGGTCGGTTCTATGGCTACACCTTC. The chain is built from TRBV6-1 and TRBJ1-2; D unresolved. Germline values: CDR1 MNHNS, CDR2 SASEGT. The CDR3 consists of 12 residues. Trimming cost V 4 bases and J 4 bases, with 7 bases left between them.

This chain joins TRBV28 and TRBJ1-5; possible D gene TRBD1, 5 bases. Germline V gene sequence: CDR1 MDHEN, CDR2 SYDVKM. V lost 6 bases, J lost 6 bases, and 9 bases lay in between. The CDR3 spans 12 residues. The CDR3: CASSLGVQPQHF. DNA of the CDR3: TGTGCCAGCAGCCTAGGGGTTCAGCCCCAGCATTTT. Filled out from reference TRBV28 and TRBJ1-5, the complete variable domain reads DVKVTQSSRYLVKRTGEKVFLECVQDMDHENMFWYRQDPGLGLRLIYFSYDVKMKEKGDIPEGYSVSREKKERFSLILESASTNQTSMYLCASSLGVQPQHFGDGTRLSIL.

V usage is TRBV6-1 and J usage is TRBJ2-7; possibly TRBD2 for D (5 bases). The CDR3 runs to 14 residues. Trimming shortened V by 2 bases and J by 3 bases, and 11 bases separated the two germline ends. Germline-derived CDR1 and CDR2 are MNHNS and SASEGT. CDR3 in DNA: TGTGCCAGCAGTGAATTGATCGGGATCTACGAGCAGTACGTC. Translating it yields CASSELIGIYEQYV.

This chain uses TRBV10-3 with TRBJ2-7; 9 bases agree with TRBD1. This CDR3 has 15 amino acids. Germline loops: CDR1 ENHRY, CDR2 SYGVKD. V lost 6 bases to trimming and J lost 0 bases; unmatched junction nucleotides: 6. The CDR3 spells CAIRTGTGSSYEQYF. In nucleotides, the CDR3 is TGTGCCATCAGAACCGGGACAGGGAGCTCCTACGAGCAGTACTTC.

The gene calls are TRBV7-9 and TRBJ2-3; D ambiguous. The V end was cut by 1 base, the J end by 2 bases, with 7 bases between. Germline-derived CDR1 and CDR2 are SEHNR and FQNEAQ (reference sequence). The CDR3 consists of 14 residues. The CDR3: CASSLGTSTDTQYF. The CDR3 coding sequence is TGTGCCAGCAGCTTAGGCACTTCCACAGATACGCAGTATTTT. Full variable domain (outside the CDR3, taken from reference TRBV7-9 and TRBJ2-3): DTGVSQNPRHKITKRGQNVTFRCDPISEHNRLYWYRQTLGQGPEFLTYFQNEAQLEKSRLLSDRFSAERPKGSFSTLEIQRTEQGDSAMYLCASSLGTSTDTQYFGPGTRLTVL.

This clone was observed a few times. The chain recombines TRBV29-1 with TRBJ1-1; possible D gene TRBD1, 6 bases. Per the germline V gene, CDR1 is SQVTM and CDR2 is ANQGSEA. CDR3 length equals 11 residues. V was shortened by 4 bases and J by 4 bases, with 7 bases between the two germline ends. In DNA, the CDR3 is TGCAGCGTTGGAGGGGGCACTGAAGCTTTCTTT. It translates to CSVGGGTEAFF.

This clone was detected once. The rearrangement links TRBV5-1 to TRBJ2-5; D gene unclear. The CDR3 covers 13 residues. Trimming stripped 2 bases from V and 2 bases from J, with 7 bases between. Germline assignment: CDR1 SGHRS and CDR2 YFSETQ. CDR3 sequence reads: CASSLQTQETQYF. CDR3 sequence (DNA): TGCGCCAGCAGCTTACAGACTCAAGAGACCCAGTACTTC.

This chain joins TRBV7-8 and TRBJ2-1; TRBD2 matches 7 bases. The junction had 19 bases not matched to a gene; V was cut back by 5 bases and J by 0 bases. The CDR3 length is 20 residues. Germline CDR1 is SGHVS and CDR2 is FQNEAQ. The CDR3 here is CASSLGLAGSGARSYNEQFF. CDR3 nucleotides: TGTGCCAGCAGCCTAGGCCTCGCGGGGAGCGGGGCGCGCTCCTACAATGAGCAGTTCTTC. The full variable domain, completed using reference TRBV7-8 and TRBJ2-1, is GAGVSQSPRYKVAKRGQDVALRCDPISGHVSLFWYQQALGQGPEFLTYFQNEAQLDKSGLPSDRFFAERPEGSVSTLKIQRTQQEDSAVYLCASSLGLAGSGARSYNEQFFGPGTRLTVL.

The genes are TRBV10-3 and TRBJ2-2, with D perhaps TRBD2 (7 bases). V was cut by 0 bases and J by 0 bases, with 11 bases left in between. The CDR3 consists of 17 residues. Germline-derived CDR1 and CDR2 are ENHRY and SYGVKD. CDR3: CAISESAGTTNTGELFF. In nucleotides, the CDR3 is TGTGCCATCAGTGAGTCAGCGGGGACAACGAACACCGGGGAGCTGTTTTTT.

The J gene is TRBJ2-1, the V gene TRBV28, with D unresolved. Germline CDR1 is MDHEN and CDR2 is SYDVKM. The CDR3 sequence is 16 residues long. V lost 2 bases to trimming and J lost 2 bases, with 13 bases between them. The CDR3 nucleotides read TGTGCCAGCAGTTTACTTCTCGGTGTCCCCTACAATGAGCAGTTCTTC. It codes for CASSLLLGVPYNEQFF.

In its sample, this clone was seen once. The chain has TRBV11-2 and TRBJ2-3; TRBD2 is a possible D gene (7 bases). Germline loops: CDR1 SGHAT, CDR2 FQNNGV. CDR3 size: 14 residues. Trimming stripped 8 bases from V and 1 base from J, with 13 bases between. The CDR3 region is CASGRGAGTDTQYF. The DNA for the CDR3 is TGTGCCAGCGGCCGGGGGGCGGGCACAGATACGCAGTATTTT.